Listed here are 16 T cell receptor beta chains from one sample, sequenced in a study of CD8 T cells in Susac syndrome. An amount of RNA that ranged from roughly 0.45 to 1 ug was reverse transcribed with random hexamers. MiXCR was run by TCRdb on the immunoSEQ multiplex PCR reads, yielding one entry per CDR3 protein. The sample contains about 150,000 distinct CDR3 sequences, approximately 96% of which appear only once. What was sequenced was CD4+ T cells from PBMCs. Source of these receptors: a human donor with Susac syndrome.

The genes are TRBV7-2 and TRBJ1-2; D is unclear. The germline V gene encodes CDR1 SGHTA and CDR2 FQGNSA. CDR3 length equals 13 residues. V lost 5 bases and J 4 bases, leaving 11 bases between the germline ends. The CDR3 sequence: CASSPVPPYGYTF. The CDR3, as DNA: TGTGCCAGCAGCCCAGTGCCCCCCTATGGCTACACCTTC.

The rearrangement links TRBV29-1 to TRBJ1-2; D is undetermined. V was pared by 3 bases and J by 3 bases, with 17 bases between. Looked up from germline, CDR1 is SQVTM and CDR2 is ANQGSEA. The CDR3 sequence is 15 residues long. The CDR3 loop is CSVDGVDSKDYGYTF. The CDR3 region has the DNA TGCAGCGTTGATGGGGTTGATAGCAAGGACTATGGCTACACCTTC. The entire variable domain, with the rest obtained from reference TRBV29-1 and TRBJ1-2, is as follows: SAVISQKPSRDICQRGTSLTIQCQVDSQVTMMFWYRQQPGQSLTLIATANQGSEATYESGFVIDKFPISRPNLTFSTLTVSNMSPEDSSIYLCSVDGVDSKDYGYTFGSGTRLTVV.

This rearrangement joins TRBV25-1 to TRBJ1-2, with D hard to call. The germline V gene has CDR1 MGHDK and CDR2 SYGVNS. This CDR3 comprises 15 residues. The V end was cut by 3 bases, the J end by 8 bases, with 19 bases between. CDR3 DNA: TGTGCCAGCAGTGATGCCTCTACGATGGCTAGGGGCTACACCTTC. Amino acid sequence: CASSDASTMARGYTF.

V usage is TRBV2 and J usage is TRBJ1-4; no clear D. Germline CDR1 SNHLY, CDR2 FYNNEI. This CDR3 contains 14 residues. V was clipped by 3 bases and J by 0 bases, with 5 bases between them. The CDR3 DNA reads as TGTGCCAGCAGTGAGATTGCAACTAATGAAAAACTGTTTTTT. Its protein is CASSEIATNEKLFF.

This clonotype was detected only once. The chain combines TRBV9 with TRBJ2-1, with 7 bases matching TRBD1. With V trimmed by 3 bases and J by 4 bases, 10 bases remained unmatched. Germline CDR1 SGDLS, CDR2 YYNGEE. The CDR3 has 16 residues. The chain's CDR3 is CASSAHRGYQYNEQFF. The CDR3 DNA sequence: TGTGCCAGCAGCGCCCACAGGGGATATCAGTACAATGAGCAGTTCTTC.

The chain recombines TRBV15 with TRBJ2-1; 10 nucleotides align to TRBD2. Germline lookup yields CDR1 LNHNV and CDR2 YYDKDF (reference sequence). Losses at the gene ends were 2 bases for V and 7 bases for J; bases not matched to a gene: 8. This CDR3 is built from 16 residues. The CDR3 nucleotides are TGTGCCACCAGCAGATCGAGAGCGGGAGGGGAAAATGAGCAGTTCTTC. Encoded protein: CATSRSRAGGENEQFF.

The chain combines TRBV28 with TRBJ2-4; perhaps TRBD2 as D (6 bases). The germline V gene has CDR1 MDHEN and CDR2 SYDVKM. The ends were cut back, 7 bases at V and 6 bases at J, with 16 bases in the middle. This CDR3 has 14 residues. DNA of the CDR3: TGTGCCAGCACCTCTCGGGGGAGAGTAAACATTCAGTACTTC. This encodes CASTSRGRVNIQYF. The complete variable domain, with remaining parts taken from reference TRBV28 and TRBJ2-4, reads DVKVTQSSRYLVKRTGEKVFLECVQDMDHENMFWYRQDPGLGLRLIYFSYDVKMKEKGDIPEGYSVSREKKERFSLILESASTNQTSMYLCASTSRGRVNIQYFGAGTRLSVL.

The chain links TRBV27 to TRBJ1-2; weak D call: TRBD1 (5 bases). This CDR3 comprises 14 residues. CDR1 is MNHEY and CDR2 is SMNVEV in the germline V gene (reference sequence). The V and J ends lost 4 bases and 1 base respectively, with 10 bases between them. The CDR3 region has the DNA TGTGCCAGCAGTTCCCGGGACCTTAACTATGGCTACACCTTC. Protein product: CASSSRDLNYGYTF.

V and J are TRBV29-1 and TRBJ1-1; D might be TRBD1 (5 bases). The CDR3 totals 14 residues. Per the germline V gene, CDR1 is SQVTM and CDR2 is ANQGSEA. V was trimmed by 4 bases and J by 1 base, leaving 13 bases between them. CDR3 sequence: CSVVVAGKNTEAFF. DNA of the CDR3: TGCAGCGTTGTAGTTGCAGGGAAGAACACTGAAGCTTTCTTT.

The V gene is TRBV7-9, the J gene TRBJ1-4; D is possibly TRBD1 (6 bases). This CDR3 contains 15 residues. Between the trimmed V and J ends, which lost 5 bases and 3 bases, there was a span of 13 bases. Germline V gives CDR1 SEHNR, CDR2 FQNEAQ (reference sequence). CDR3 in amino acids: CASSPNRAANEKLFF. As DNA, the CDR3 is TGTGCCAGCAGCCCGAACAGGGCTGCTAATGAAAAACTGTTTTTT.

The genes are TRBV28 and TRBJ2-5; 7 bases line up with TRBD1. J was trimmed by 5 bases and V by 3 bases; bases with no gene match: 6. The length of the CDR3 is 14 residues. CDR1 MDHEN and CDR2 SYDVKM come from the germline V gene. The CDR3, as DNA: TGTGCCAGCAGTTTCCGACAGGGACAGGAGACCCAGTACTTC. Translated, it gives CASSFRQGQETQYF.

This clonotype appeared a few times. The J gene is TRBJ2-2, the V gene TRBV11-3; perhaps TRBD1 as D (7 bases). The germline CDR1 and CDR2 sequences are SGHNT and YENEEA. V was clipped by 2 bases and J by 5 bases, with 12 bases between them. The CDR3 sequence is 15 residues long. The CDR3 protein is CASSLQGGKTGELFF. The DNA of the CDR3 is TGTGCCAGCAGCTTACAGGGGGGAAAAACCGGGGAGCTGTTTTTT. The full variable domain, its missing parts supplied by reference TRBV11-3 and TRBJ2-2, is EAGVVQSPRYKIIEKKQPVAFWCNPISGHNTLYWYLQNLGQGPELLIRYENEEAVDDSQLPKDRFSAERLKGVDSTLKIQPAELGDSAVYLCASSLQGGKTGELFFGEGSRLTVL.

The chain links TRBV2 to TRBJ2-4; TRBD2 is a possible D gene (7 bases). The CDR3 totals 16 residues. Trimming took off 3 bases at V and 6 bases at J, with 18 bases between the two ends. Germline CDR1 SNHLY, CDR2 FYNNEI. The DNA for the CDR3 is TGTGCCAGCAGTGATTTAACAGGGAGGGCATTAAACATTCAGTACTTC. It codes for CASSDLTGRALNIQYF. Complete variable domain (other parts from reference TRBV2 and TRBJ2-4): EPEVTQTPSHQVTQMGQEVILRCVPISNHLYFYWYRQILGQKVEFLVSFYNNEISEKSEIFDDQFSVERPDGSNFTLKIRSTKLEDSAMYFCASSDLTGRALNIQYFGAGTRLSVL.

As DNA, the CDR3 is TGTGCCAGCTCACCAGGACAGGGGAACACTGAAGCTTTCTTT. It translates to CASSPGQGNTEAFF. The rearrangement uses TRBV18 and TRBJ1-1; 8 nucleotides match TRBD1. With V trimmed by 2 bases and J by 1 base, 0 bases remained unmatched. CDR3 length: 14 amino acids. Germline V gene data show CDR1 as KGHSH and CDR2 as LQKENI.

The chain joins TRBV5-5 to TRBJ1-2, with D possibly being TRBD1 (6 bases). Germline V gene data show CDR1 as SGHKS and CDR2 as YYEKEE (reference sequence). The CDR3 extends over 15 amino acids. V shed 1 base and J shed 8 bases, with 18 bases lying between them. In nucleotides, the CDR3 is TGTGCCAGCAGCTTGTATGGACAGAAAGGGGCGGGCTACACCTTC. Its translation is CASSLYGQKGAGYTF.

The rearrangement links TRBV10-3 to TRBJ1-6, with 8 nucleotides matching TRBD1. The CDR3 totals 13 residues. Germline-derived CDR1 and CDR2 are ENHRY and SYGVKD. The J segment lost 10 bases and the V segment lost 6 bases, leaving 5 bases of the junction unmatched. The CDR3 sequence: CAISQGAGSPLHF. CDR3 coding DNA: TGTGCCATCAGCCAGGGGGCTGGATCACCCCTCCACTTT.